Listed here are 10 T cell receptor beta chains from one sample, sequenced in a study of OX40 agonist ivuxolimab in advanced cancers. Assay used: immunoSEQ multiplex PCR; TCRdb lists only in-frame clones, some missing. The table records under 90,000 clones, approximately 85% of them present only once. Specimen: CD4+ or CD8+ T cells sorted from blood, collected in a trial of the OX40 agonist ivuxolimab. Receptors were obtained from an adult with an advanced solid tumor such as melanoma, head and neck, liver or kidney cancer.

The chain links TRBV6-5 to TRBJ1-4; D is unresolved. CDR1 is MNHEY, CDR2 SVGAGI, per germline. V lost 2 bases, J lost 1 base, and 5 bases lay in between. This CDR3 region has 14 residues. CDR3 nucleotides: TGTGCCAGCAGTTACCATATAACTAATGAAAAACTGTTTTTT. It encodes CASSYHITNEKLFF.

V and J are TRBV28 and TRBJ1-2, with a weak D call TRBD1 (5 bases). V was trimmed by 8 bases and J by 5 bases, leaving 15 bases between them. CDR1 is MDHEN and CDR2 is SYDVKM in the germline V gene. The CDR3 extends over 13 amino acids. CDR3 nucleotides: TGTGCCAGCGGACCGACAGCGACGTATGGCTACACCTTC. It translates to CASGPTATYGYTF.

The rearrangement joins TRBV2 to TRBJ2-7, with D possibly being TRBD1 (6 bases). V lost 6 bases to trimming and J lost 2 bases, with 17 bases between them. CDR1 is SNHLY, CDR2 FYNNEI, per germline. The CDR3 consists of 15 residues. The CDR3 reads CASSGQRLGTYEQYV. In DNA form, the CDR3 reads TGTGCCAGCAGCGGACAGCGTTTGGGGACCTACGAGCAGTACGTC.

This rearrangement joins TRBV9 to TRBJ2-1, with 10 bases identical to TRBD2. The CDR3 extends over 15 amino acids. Germline V gives CDR1 SGDLS, CDR2 YYNGEE. The V gene end was trimmed by 7 bases and the J gene end by 9 bases; junction bases not matched to a gene: 13. CDR3 bases: TGTGCCAGCGGAGGGGCTAGCGGGAGTCCGACTGAGCAGTTCTTC. Its protein product is CASGGASGSPTEQFF.

This clone was observed a single time. The chain carries TRBV28 and TRBJ2-5, with a possible D match to TRBD2 (6 bases). The DNA end favors TRBJ2-7, so the J call may be wrong. The V gene's germline CDR1 is MDHEN and CDR2 SYDVKM. This CDR3 is built from 15 residues. This CDR3 reads CASTLYPGANYEQYF. CDR3 nucleotides: TGTGCCAGCACCCTTTACCCGGGAGCCAACTACGAGCAGTACTTC.

This sequence joins TRBV2 and TRBJ2-5, with 7 bases identical to TRBD1. In germline, CDR1 is SNHLY, CDR2 FYNNEI. This CDR3 has 14 amino acids. V lost 4 bases to trimming and J lost 5 bases; unmatched junction nucleotides: 7. CDR3 nucleotides: TGTGCCAGCAGTGGACAGGGAAGAAAGGAGACCCAGTACTTC. Translated, it gives CASSGQGRKETQYF.

The chain's CDR3 is CATRWDSNYGYTF. CDR3 DNA: TGTGCCACGCGCTGGGACAGCAACTATGGCTACACCTTC. V is TRBV10-3 and J is TRBJ1-2; TRBD1 agrees at 7 bases. CDR3 length: 13 amino acids. Germline V gives CDR1 ENHRY, CDR2 SYGVKD. Unmatched junction bases numbered 7, after V lost 10 bases and J lost 2 bases.

This clone turned up a few times. V and J are TRBV5-4 and TRBJ2-5, with D hard to call. The length of the CDR3 is 14 residues. Germline values: CDR1 SGHNT, CDR2 YYREEE (reference sequence). Between the trimmed V and J ends, which lost 0 bases and 3 bases, there was a span of 9 bases. The chain's CDR3 is CASSLAGVEETQYF. The CDR3 bases are TGTGCCAGCAGCTTGGCCGGAGTAGAAGAGACCCAGTACTTC.

This chain connects TRBV6-1 to TRBJ2-5; 7 nucleotides align to TRBD2. V lost 4 bases, J lost 1 base, and 6 bases stayed unmatched. Per germline, CDR1 MNHNS and CDR2 SASEGT. The CDR3 is 15 residues long. The CDR3 bases are TGTGCCAGCAGTGGGACCGGCGGGGGCCAAGAGACCCAGTACTTC. Residues: CASSGTGGGQETQYF.

V is TRBV5-8 and J is TRBJ1-4, with 12 bases aligning to TRBD1. Per germline, CDR1 SGHTS and CDR2 YDEGEE. J gave up 7 bases and V 4 bases, and 11 bases lay outside the gene matches. The CDR3 covers 17 residues. CDR3 sequence reads: CASSRRDRGRLGEKLFF. CDR3 coding DNA: TGTGCCAGCAGCAGACGGGACAGGGGGCGCCTAGGTGAAAAACTGTTTTTT.